This note documents a single TCR beta chain sequence. The target of this receptor is not known. Base quality data are lacking; no much larger clone is found one base away. This specimen belongs to a study of cytomegalovirus exposure and HLA in healthy donors (dated by TCRdb to 2016 to 2017). Describing the broader study: In an earlier analysis of fewer than 750 of the donors, approximately 260 Gb of sequence data and 100 million or so unique TCR beta sequences from about 179 million T cells were reported. Among about 360 genotyped donors of the cohort, an average of around 240,000 unique TCR beta nucleotide sequences were sequenced per donor, 15% to 20% of them non-productive. Roughly five DR-DQ haplotypes were handled as single units for association and clustering, since linkage in the cohort was strong. Every repertoire in the discovery cohort had been generated on one and the same sequencing platform. A separate validation cohort of roughly 130 different subjects was used in addition to the 666-subject first cohort. A later analysis re-analyzed previously published TCR beta repertoires from 660 or so donors and added high-resolution HLA genotyping to study TCR occurrence patterns. To predict cytomegalovirus infection status, the study combined high-throughput TCR immunosequencing, statistical association of individual TCRs with disease status, and machine learning. Rather than drawing on any new phenotypic data, the later analysis identified candidate immune exposures from TCR beta sequences and the way those sequences occurred across donors. A later genetic analysis took genome-wide SNP genotypes for about three fifths of the 666 donors and used that subset as a discovery cohort. Roughly 300 gigabases of sequencing data and around 80 million unique TCR sequences made up an early release that covered fewer than 650 HLA-typed donors. The number of typed donors differed by locus: about 629-640 for A, B, C, DRB1 and DQB1; 522 for DQA1; approximately 610 for DPA1; and about 450 for DPB1. In an earlier analysis of about 590 of the donors, high-throughput TCR beta sequencing was used to judge whether each TCR beta V gene segment behaved as functional or pseudogenic. Donor age, sex, ethnicity and CMV serostatus were compiled together with the repertoire data. Using immunosequencing, the study profiled T cell repertoires from 666 subjects and related those repertoires to cytomegalovirus serostatus. Of the roughly 400 genotyped donors, approximately 81% were placed in the genetic ancestry cluster associated with self-reported Caucasian donors. HLA typing covered class I and class II loci at four-digit resolution. The study was designed to test whether signatures of past pathogen exposure could be identified by cataloging public T cell receptors.

The research as a whole found: CMV serostatus was the only immune exposure information available for the cohort. A further reported finding was that TCR beta sequences accurately predicted the HLA-A and HLA-B alleles for most subjects in the first cohort. According to a later genetic analysis, donors in an Asian-associated ancestry cluster had fewer N-insertions in productive TCRs than the roughly 670-donor mean. Compared with equally common non-associated chains, HLA-associated TCR beta chains in a later analysis were more clonally expanded and had lower generation probabilities. In a later genetic analysis, a missense DCLRE1C variant was associated with V-gene and J-gene trimming of TCR beta chains, and the association was replicated in an independent cohort. The study gave a list of about 170 TCR beta chains associated with cytomegalovirus. A later analysis reported that several top co-occurrence clusters appeared linked to parvovirus B19, influenza, CMV and Epstein-Barr virus. A cluster of highly shared sequence variants was judged likely to be a technical artifact of the sequencing pipeline. In a later analysis, most CMV-associated TCR beta chains were found to appear HLA-restricted, with HLA associations seemingly driven largely by CMV exposure. Correlated functional status among segregating V segments might reflect linkage disequilibrium, but an unknown experimental factor could not be ruled out. Assigning TCR associations to individual alleles was difficult when HLA alleles, especially DR and DQ, strongly co-occurred. Three of the identified cytomegalovirus-associated TCR beta chains were confirmed in vitro to be specific for cytomegalovirus antigens. The authors suggested that the approach could potentially be extended to other disease states and immunological phenotypes. HLA typing was unavailable for some donors at each locus, so association tests used only the typed subset. In an earlier analysis of around 500 of the donors, most TCR beta V segments appeared in productive rearrangements about 90% or about 30% of the time, broadly matching IMGT annotations. The presence/absence analyses assumed that sequencing depth was roughly uniform across donors, and that assumption may not be true. In a later analysis, the rate of TCR association differed among HLA loci, with DRB1 alleles having the most associated TCRs and HLA-C alleles having the fewest. The classifier was reported to diagnose cytomegalovirus status with high specificity and sensitivity in both the original cohort and the validation cohort. Most TCR sequences were observed very rarely across donors, whereas some public TCRs were present in many individuals. Only TCR beta chains were sequenced in this cohort, and the absence of alpha or paired-chain data limited detectable features. Specific HLA alleles were associated with 16,951 TCR beta sequences at a false discovery rate of 0.05 in a later analysis. Because counts were too low, seventeen rarely observed V segments, including chromosome 9 orphons, were left out of the earlier analysis of 587 of the donors.

The library relied on the immunoSEQ multiplex PCR assay. The multiplex PCR relied on a mix of 60 forward primers for TCR Vbeta segments and 13 reverse primers for TCR Jbeta segments. A multiplex PCR assay on genomic DNA amplified the CDR3 region of rearranged TCR beta genes. On the Illumina HiSeq System, the amplified TCR beta libraries were sequenced as 87-base-pair reads. The original pipeline was this. A later analysis counted tens of millions of unique TCR beta chains across the roughly 700 repertoires, and some 11 million of these chains were shared by at least two donors. To remove PCR and sequencing errors, raw reads were error-corrected and collapsed into unique sequences using a nearest-neighbor algorithm that merged closely related sequences. V, D and J gene segments were assigned by aligning CDR3 sequences to IMGT reference sequences. For a sequence to be retained, at least a six-nucleotide match to both a V gene segment and a J gene segment was required. A rearrangement counted as productive if the CDR3 had no stop codons and remained in frame with V and J, and every other rearrangement counted as non-productive. CDR3 was defined by IMGT convention, running from the second conserved V-encoded cysteine to the conserved J-encoded phenylalanine. The earlier analysis of a few hundred of the donors excluded any sequence lacking an unambiguous match to a single V gene segment. An earlier analysis of several hundred of the donors classified V segments as functional when productive rearrangements were above 56.7% and as segregating when the standard deviation between donors was above 5%. A statistical classification framework was built to diagnose cytomegalovirus status from the catalog of TCR beta chain sequences. In a later analysis, TCR nucleotide sequences were compared against IMGT/GENE-DB human TR gene sequences so that V and J genes could be assigned. The TCRdist pipeline was used in a later analysis to assign CDR3 sequences and most-parsimonious VDJ recombination scenarios. In a later analysis, each TCR beta chain was defined by its CDR3 amino acid sequence together with its V-gene family, and reads without a unique V-gene family were excluded. In a later analysis, 450 to 600 highly shared, low-generation-probability nucleotide sequences were removed to address suspected cross-contamination and a sequencing artifact. In a later analysis, a clonal expansion index was calculated for each public chain from normalized within-repertoire ranks of inferred template counts. In a later analysis, generation probabilities were computed with a VDJ recombination model fitted to out-of-frame rearrangements, and the resulting probabilities were checked against IGoR. A later analysis scored TCR-TCR, TCR-HLA and TCR-CMV co-occurrence with hypergeometric tests, applying a repertoire-size bias correction to TCR pairs. In a later analysis, false discovery rates were estimated by permuting HLA or CMV assignments 20 times. In a later analysis, co-occurring TCRs were grouped with DBSCAN, and TCRdist sequence similarity was added when clustering was performed within HLA-allele-positive subsets. Repertoires with fewer than 30,000 or more than 120,000 public chains, plus five repertoires with anomalous nucleotide sharing, were excluded from co-occurrence clustering. Entries here come from immuneACCESS through TCRdb and include only in-frame sequences with V and J called. Some clones fail to appear in such tables; in the studies checked, an unresolved V gene covers under half of the shortfall, and the cause of the remainder is unknown. V, J and clone size were drawn from that table, and D and trimming were deduced from the DNA. The sample table holds approximately 150,000 clones, of which around 60% were seen once. The ten largest account for roughly 6.4% of the sample.

In total, 666 healthy bone marrow donors made up the cohort. At the time of sampling, every cohort member was nominally healthy, though immune exposures that went unrecorded were likely present. The donor was CMV seropositive and belonged to the group of over 250 seropositive cohort members. A peripheral blood sample was collected from each donor, and TCR beta sequencing was performed on peripheral blood mononuclear cells. The Qiagen DNeasy Blood Extraction Kit was used to extract genomic DNA from the blood cell samples. The sequenced sample consisted of PBMCs. This sequence was found in a woman in her fifties or sixties in good health and CMV-seropositive.

The CDR3 reads CASSFSGLPESYTF. Here is the DNA: TGTGCCAGCAGCTTTTCAGGACTGCCGGAGAGCTACACCTTC. The V gene is TRBV7-3 and the J gene is TRBJ1-2, with the D gene not confidently named. Measured from the cysteine to the phenylalanine, the CDR3 is 14 residues long. Only the CDR3 region is kept as DNA, spanning 42 bases read in frame from base 1. At the junction V is shortened by 3 bases and J by 9 bases, with 17 bases in between. CDR1 and CDR2 are drawn from the germline V gene: SGHTA, FQGTGA. This CDR3, with the reference TRBV7-3 and TRBJ1-2 proteins standing in past its ends, gives the full variable domain GAGVSQTPSNKVTEKGKYVELRCDPISGHTALYWYRQSLGQGPEFLIYFQGTGAADDSGLPNDRFFAVRPEGSVSTLKIQRTERGDSAVYLCASSFSGLPESYTFGSGTRLTVV.